This is a list of T cell receptor beta chains from one sample in a study of vaccination and CD4 T cells after COVID-19. The antigens these receptors bind are not known. MiXCR, run by TCRdb on the PCR reads, gives a single entry per CDR3 protein. Seen here are roughly 4,000 distinct CDR3 sequences, around 35% observed once, and the top ten hold around two fifths. The sequenced sample consisted of CD4+ T cells from blood, cultured in vitro. These receptors all come from a human donor in good health. Both conserved end residues are part of each CDR3. The D gene is left open where the match is weak. Clone size is given for some rows only: seen once, a few or many times, or a class if the clone is expanded.

>TRBJ2-1|-|TRBV10-1|-
CASSESFPTNEQFF
TGCGCCAGCAGTGAGTCGTTCCCAACCAATGAGCAGTTCTTC
>TRBJ1-1|TRBD1|TRBV20-1|few
CSALSGQKGTEAFF
TGCAGTGCTCTTTCGGGACAGAAGGGCACTGAAGCTTTCTTT
>TRBJ1-6|TRBD1|TRBV20-1|-
CSARTGDSPLHF
TGCAGTGCACGGACAGGTGATTCACCCCTCCACTTT
>TRBJ2-7|TRBD1|TRBV6-1|-
CASRSRDRGTSYEQYF
TGTGCCAGCAGAAGCCGGGACAGGGGAACCTCCTACGAGCAGTACTTC
>TRBJ1-2|TRBD1|TRBV20-1|-
CSARYGQGGNYGYTF
TGCAGTGCTAGATACGGACAGGGCGGTAACTATGGCTACACCTTC
>TRBJ1-1|-|TRBV7-6|few
CASSPSLGGGAEAFF
TGTGCCAGCAGCCCAAGCTTGGGCGGCGGGGCTGAAGCTTTCTTT
>TRBJ2-5|-|TRBV20-1|-
CSATFVGGDQETQYF
TGCAGTGCGACCTTCGTGGGCGGGGACCAAGAGACCCAGTACTTC
>TRBJ1-1|-|TRBV6-1|few
CASSEVSGGMNTEAFF
TGTGCCAGCAGTGAAGTCTCCGGGGGTATGAACACTGAAGCTTTCTTT
>TRBJ2-3|-|TRBV12-3/TRBV12-4|few
CASSPQGVGTDTQYF
TGTGCCAGCAGTCCGCAAGGCGTTGGGACAGATACGCAGTATTTT
>TRBJ1-6|TRBD1|TRBV27|-
CASSLGQGGSPLHF
TGTGCCAGCAGTTTGGGACAGGGGGGTTCACCCCTCCACTTT
>TRBJ1-5|TRBD1|TRBV19|-
CASSTAGGDSQPQHF
TGTGCCAGTAGTACGGCAGGGGGCGACAGTCAGCCCCAGCATTTT
>TRBJ2-7|TRBD1|TRBV9|-
CASSNRDRGYEQYF
TGTGCCAGCAGCAACCGGGACAGGGGCTACGAGCAGTACTTC
>TRBJ1-3|TRBD1|TRBV20-1|-
CSARLRGLVGNTIYF
TGCAGTGCTAGGCTCAGGGGGCTTGTAGGGAACACCATATATTTT
>TRBJ1-1|-|TRBV12-3/TRBV12-4|few
CASSPIPGVGTEAFF
TGTGCCAGCAGTCCCATACCAGGGGTGGGCACTGAAGCTTTCTTT
>TRBJ1-2|-|TRBV6-1|few
CASTETAYGYTF
TGTGCCAGCACCGAGACAGCCTATGGCTACACCTTC
>TRBJ1-5|TRBD1|TRBV27|few
CASSQGQGVNQPQHF
TGTGCCAGCAGCCAGGGACAGGGGGTCAATCAGCCCCAGCATTTT
>TRBJ2-3|TRBD2|TRBV6-4|few
CASSGTSGADTQYF
TGTGCCAGCAGTGGGACTAGCGGGGCAGATACGCAGTATTTT
>TRBJ2-3|TRBD2|TRBV4-2|-
CASSQDRNSGVDTQYF
TGTGCCAGCAGCCAAGATCGGAATAGCGGGGTGGATACGCAGTATTTT
>TRBJ1-6|TRBD1|TRBV19|few
CASSTRQGAYSPLHF
TGTGCCAGTAGTACGAGACAGGGGGCATATTCACCCCTCCACTTT
>TRBJ2-1|TRBD2|TRBV11-3|-
CASSLWGGGAYNEQFF
TGTGCCAGCAGCTTATGGGGCGGGGGGGCTTACAATGAGCAGTTCTTC
>TRBJ2-3|TRBD2|TRBV20-1|-
CSARRASGISTDTQYF
TGCAGTGCTAGAAGGGCTAGCGGAATTAGCACAGATACGCAGTATTTT
>TRBJ2-7|TRBD2|TRBV11-3|-
CASSLAGGNSYEQYF
TGTGCCAGCAGCCTCGCGGGGGGGAACTCCTACGAGCAGTACTTC
>TRBJ1-2|TRBD1|TRBV30|-
CACLGGQGHNYGYTF
TGTGCCTGTTTAGGCGGACAGGGACATAACTATGGCTACACCTTC
>TRBJ1-1|-|TRBV3-1|-
CASSQEGNTEAFF
TGTGCCAGCAGCCAAGAGGGGAACACTGAAGCTTTCTTT
>TRBJ1-4|TRBD1|TRBV20-1|-
CSARSRTGEGEKLFF
TGCAGTGCTAGATCGAGGACAGGGGAGGGGGAAAAACTGTTTTTT
>TRBJ1-5|-|TRBV24-1|-
CATSGGGNQPQHF
TGTGCCACCAGTGGGGGGGGGAATCAGCCCCAGCATTTT
>TRBJ2-5|-|TRBV12-3/TRBV12-4|-
CASSFEEETQYF
TGTGCCAGCAGTTTTGAGGAAGAGACCCAGTACTTC
>TRBJ1-3|-|TRBV6-1|-
CASILSSGNTIYF
TGTGCCAGCATATTGAGTTCTGGAAACACCATATATTTT
>TRBJ1-5|TRBD1|TRBV5-5|few
CASRGGQGGQPQHF
TGTGCCAGCAGGGGGGGACAGGGGGGCCAGCCCCAGCATTTT
>TRBJ2-5|-|TRBV20-1|few
CSASTGLETQYF
TGCAGTGCTTCCACAGGGCTTGAGACCCAGTACTTC
>TRBJ2-7|TRBD1|TRBV2|few
CASSTKDRSSSYEQYF
TGTGCCAGCAGTACGAAGGACAGGTCGAGCTCCTACGAGCAGTACTTC
>TRBJ1-2|-|TRBV7-9|-
CASSRIGQPNPLSGYTF
TGTGCCAGCAGCCGAATCGGACAGCCTAACCCTTTGAGTGGCTACACCTTC
>TRBJ1-1|TRBD1|TRBV20-1|once
CSAPVPDRATEAFF
TGCAGTGCTCCCGTCCCCGACAGGGCCACTGAAGCTTTCTTT
>TRBJ1-1|-|TRBV7-9|medium-sized
CASSLLGDTEAFF
TGTGCCAGCAGCTTACTAGGGGACACTGAAGCTTTCTTT
>TRBJ2-2|TRBD2|TRBV6-1|-
CASTWGGSTGELFF
TGTGCCAGCACCTGGGGGGGGTCTACCGGGGAGCTGTTTTTT
>TRBJ2-3|-|TRBV21-1|-
CASSPLGGLHTDTQYF
TGTGCCAGCAGCCCCCTCGGCGGGCTCCACACAGATACGCAGTATTTT
>TRBJ1-2|-|TRBV7-3|-
CASSLTLSGANGGYTF
TGTGCCAGCAGCCTAACTCTTTCGGGCGCAAATGGAGGCTACACCTTC
>TRBJ2-1|TRBD2|TRBV6-1|-
CASSSVAGGNEQFF
TGTGCCAGCAGCTCGGTAGCGGGGGGCAATGAGCAGTTCTTC
>TRBJ1-6|-|TRBV20-1|-
CSAPPGLSGSPLHF
TGCAGTGCTCCACCGGGGCTGTCCGGTTCACCCCTCCACTTT
>TRBJ1-5|-|TRBV15|medium-sized
CATSPDGEGVRQPQHF
TGTGCCACCAGCCCGGACGGGGAGGGGGTTAGGCAGCCCCAGCATTTT
>TRBJ1-1|-|TRBV5-4|-
CASSLKGVTEAFF
TGTGCCAGCAGCTTGAAAGGGGTTACTGAAGCTTTCTTT
>TRBJ1-2|-|TRBV6-1|few
CASSEAMGYTF
TGTGCCAGCAGTGAAGCGATGGGCTACACCTTC
>TRBJ2-2|TRBD2|TRBV6-1|-
CASRRLAGYTGELFF
TGTGCCAGCAGAAGACTAGCGGGATACACCGGGGAGCTGTTTTTT